This entry describes one T cell receptor beta chain. The data stem from a study of blood T cell repertoires in COVID-19. The data were produced by immunoSEQ multiplex PCR, yet TCRdb's version contains in-frame clones alone and is incomplete. The sample lists 250,000 to 400,000 clones, about nine tenths occurring once. Trimming took off 4 bases at V and 5 bases at J, with 9 bases between the two ends. The CDR3 extends over 14 amino acids. In germline, CDR1 is SGHAT, CDR2 FQDESV (reference sequence). The clonotype originates from a man over 45 with active or convalescent COVID-19. Sequencing was done on a sample of peripheral blood. The chain is built from TRBV11-1 and TRBJ1-6; maybe TRBD1 (6 bases). The DNA for the CDR3 is TGTGCCAGCAGCTCGGGACATCATAATTCACCCCTCCACTTT. This gives the protein CASSSGHHNSPLHF.